This TCR beta chain was observed in a study of T cells after yellow fever vaccination. Whole-study findings and limits: Reappearing after the booster were most of the clones from primary vaccination (roughly 95% CD4, 85% to 90% CD8). Abundant bulk-population clonotypes could contaminate the FACS-sorted repertoires. Among all clonotypes, a small share was observed in both CD4 and CD8 compartments.

This clonotype was picked up many times. Its cognate antigen is unknown. MiXCR, run by TCRdb on the 5' RACE reads, gives a single entry per CDR3 protein. In the table there are 68,000 or so distinct CDR3 sequences, 6.5% to 9% of which are singletons. V lost 3 bases and J lost 3, with 12 bases in between. This CDR3 has 14 amino acids. The chain is built from TRBV12-3 or TRBV12-4 and TRBJ2-7; no firm D call. The input for sequencing was CD8+ T cells sorted from PBMCs, taken 15 days after the yellow fever booster vaccination. This receptor was identified in a man aged 25-40 years who received the YFV17D yellow fever vaccine. The CDR3 DNA is TGTGCCAGCAGTTTTGGTCTCTTTCTCTACGAGCAGTACTTC. Its translation: CASSFGLFLYEQYF.